There are a few counts of the clone carrying this T cell receptor (beta chain). What it binds is unknown. TCRdb reprocessed the 5' RACE reads with MiXCR, giving one entry per CDR3 protein. The sample lists about 360,000 distinct CDR3 sequences, roughly 6.2% seen once, with approximately 15% in the top ten. This sample stems from a study of T cells after yellow fever vaccination. Findings and caveats of the study: In FACS-sorted repertoires, abundant clonotypes from the bulk population could appear as contaminants.

The receptor was derived from a young man who received the YFV17D yellow fever vaccine. Material: PBMCs, obtained 5 days after the yellow fever booster vaccination.

The CDR3 region is CASKGGGNQPQHF. The CDR3 bases are TGTGCCAGCAAGGGGGGCGGCAATCAGCCCCAGCATTTT. The V gene is TRBV28, the J gene TRBJ1-5; D possibly corresponds to TRBD1 (6 bases). The germline V and J ends were trimmed by 7 bases and 2 bases, with 9 bases remaining between them. The CDR3 extends over 13 amino acids. CDR1 is MDHEN, CDR2 SYDVKM, per germline.